This T cell receptor beta chain emerged from a study of T cell responses to AZD1222 COVID-19 vaccine (dated by TCRdb to 2020 to 2022). Context from the whole study: AZD1222 recipients given second doses at about 4 weeks or at about 12 weeks were pooled, since spike-specific TCR depth and breadth were not found to differ between the two schedules. TCR sequencing was performed for more than 230 trial participants, of whom roughly 200 were given two doses of AZD1222 and about 25 were given two doses of MenACWY control vaccine. Trial participants were enrolled by age into 18-55, 56-69 and 70-plus year subgroups, with approximately 160, 26 and 62 TCR-sequenced participants respectively.

Notes on this clone: The target of this receptor is not known. Base qualities were left out, and no much larger clone turns up one base away.

The paper's findings and limits, for the study overall: Participants were mostly white British and included more females than males, and it was suggested by the authors that clonal diversity may have been underestimated. Epitopes outside the regions mutated in the B.1.351 and B.1.1.7 variants were reportedly recognized by nearly half of the unique spike-specific TCRs. In the small 56-69-year group, the increase in depth fell short of significance, most likely because of low power. The vaccine-associated CD4 TCRs covered the entire spike protein, and the dominant responses fell in regions 160-218 and 743-854. Spike-specific TCR breadth and depth rose significantly after two AZD1222 doses compared with day 0 and with MenACWY recipients. Because no day 14 peak-response samples were available, the repertoires could be characterized only after the peak T cell response. Conclusions about previously exposed vaccinees were limited because only six or seven AZD1222 recipients were SARS-CoV-2 seropositive at baseline.

The sample's time point, from its label and the paper: baseline before first vaccination. Vaccinee samples came from UK trials COV001 and COV002, including a single-blind randomized controlled phase 2/3 trial of AZD1222 (ChAdOx1 nCoV-19) in healthy adults. Trial participant PBMC samples were collected at day 0 and day 28 after the second dose for TCRbeta chain sequencing. The CDR3 regions of human TCRbeta chains were analyzed by immunosequencing. Processing in the source paper ran as follows. TCRs in the repertoires were matched against a reference library of SARS-CoV-2-specific TCRs that had been generated with the MIRA antigen-specificity platform. Breadth was defined as the fraction of unique TCRs that were SARS-CoV-2-associated. Depth was defined as the fraction of total T cells that were SARS-CoV-2-associated. Using the MIRA data, each spike-specific TCR was mapped to the spike region that the TCR reacts to and placed in a CD4 or CD8 class. Log10-transformed breadth and depth values were compared by one-way ANOVA with Sidak's multiple comparisons tests. TCRdb holds this immuneACCESS table with in-frame rearrangements only. Some clones are missing; in checked studies, unresolved V genes explain under half, and the rest has no known cause. V and J calls and clone size are copied from that table; D and trimming were computed from the DNA. In all, the sample holds approximately 90,000 clones, and roughly 89% of those were seen once. The ten largest clones represent around 2.2% of the sample.

V and J are trimmed by 5 bases and 7 bases, and the gene matches miss 9 bases of the junction. Via the germline V gene, CDR1 is SNHLY and CDR2 FYNNEI. From cysteine to phenylalanine, the CDR3 is 14 amino acids long. The DNA shown is the 42-base CDR3, in frame from base 1. This receptor chain uses TRBV2 and TRBJ1-2, and 8 junctional nucleotides match TRBD1. This receptor was identified in an adult in good health. The sequences come from peripheral blood, collected on day 0 of AZD1222 vaccination. The CDR3 has the sequence CASSPQGGAGGYTF. The base sequence is TGTGCCAGCAGTCCACAGGGGGGAGCCGGTGGCTACACCTTC.